This T cell receptor beta chain was identified in a study of blood T cell repertoires in COVID-19. Original analysis: Cell counts per sample came from amplifying reference gene primers. The data were produced by immunoSEQ multiplex PCR, yet TCRdb's version contains in-frame clones alone and is incomplete. That table is the source of V, J and clone size, and D and trimming were worked out from the DNA. The profile shows about 140,000 clones, approximately 86% of them singletons. Germline CDR1 reads MDHEN; CDR2 reads SYDVKM. This CDR3 contains 11 residues. V was shortened by 7 bases and J by 9 bases, with 12 bases between the two germline ends.

The chain combines TRBV28 with TRBJ1-1, with a weak D call TRBD1 (6 bases). The source is a man aged 65-85 years with acute or convalescent COVID-19. Sequencing was carried out using peripheral blood. The CDR3 spells CASTVDRKAFF. The CDR3 nucleotides read TGTGCCAGCACTGTGGACAGAAAAGCTTTCTTT.